This T cell receptor beta chain is from a study of identical twins. Using its own MiXCR run on the 5' RACE reads, TCRdb lists one record per CDR3 protein. This table has 540,000 or so distinct CDR3 sequences, approximately 20% appearing once. CDR1 is MNHEY and CDR2 is SVGEGT in the germline V gene. This CDR3 has 15 amino acids. Unmatched junction bases numbered 4, after V lost 6 bases and J lost 3 bases. A few counts support this clonotype. Its specificity is not known. General study results and limits: Out-of-frame alpha sequences shared by twins showed excess low generation probability. Fewer insertions characterized abundant cord blood beta clonotypes, whereas memory repertoires showed none. The models gave estimates that fell short of the out-of-frame TCR alpha sharing seen in monozygotic twins.

The data were also submitted as part of a second study, on yellow fever vaccine responses in identical twins.

Sequencing was done on a sample of CD4+ T cells sorted from blood. The rearrangement uses TRBV6-2 or TRBV6-3 and TRBJ1-6; TRBD1 aligns across 8 bases. The sequence derives from a woman aged 18-29 years in good health. The CDR3, as DNA: TGTGCCAGCAGGGGGACAGGCTTCTATAATTCACCCCTCCACTTT. Residues: CASRGTGFYNSPLHF.